This T cell receptor beta chain was identified during a study of shared clonotypes between healthy human individuals. Study information: Three plates were used per donor for CD4 naive, three for CD4 memory, two for CD8 naive and one for CD8 memory.

V was shortened by 3 bases and J by 5 bases, with 11 bases between the two germline ends. The germline V gene encodes CDR1 LNHDA and CDR2 SQIVND (reference sequence). CDR3 length: 13 residues. Method: immunoSEQ multiplex PCR; TCRdb's copy keeps in-frame clones and lacks some. This table has a few million clones, 90% to 95% appearing once. This clonotype originated in a man aged 18 to 29 in good health. Some clones in this sample may be carry-over from other donors' samples. The sequencing input was naive CD4+ T cells from PBMCs. Subset here: CD45RA+ positively selected. V is TRBV19 and J is TRBJ2-7; possible D gene TRBD1, 5 bases. The CDR3 loop is CASSIRGSDEQYF. CDR3 nucleotides: TGTGCCAGTAGTATTAGGGGATCCGACGAGCAGTACTTC.